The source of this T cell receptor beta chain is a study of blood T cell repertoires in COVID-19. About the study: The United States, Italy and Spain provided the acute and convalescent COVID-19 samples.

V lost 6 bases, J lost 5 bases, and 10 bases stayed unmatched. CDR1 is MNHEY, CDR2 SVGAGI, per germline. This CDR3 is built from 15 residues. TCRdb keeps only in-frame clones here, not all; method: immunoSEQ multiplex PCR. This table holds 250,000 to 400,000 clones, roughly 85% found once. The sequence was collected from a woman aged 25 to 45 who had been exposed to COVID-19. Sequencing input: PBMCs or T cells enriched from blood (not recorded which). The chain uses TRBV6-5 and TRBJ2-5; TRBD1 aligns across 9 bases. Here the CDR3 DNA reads TGTGCCAGCAGGAATCGGTGGGGGACAGGGGAGACCCAGTACTTC. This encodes CASRNRWGTGETQYF.